The rows below give T cell receptor beta chains drawn from one sample of a study of cytomegalovirus exposure and HLA in healthy donors. Some clones are missing from TCRdb's copy, which holds only in-frame ones; the method was immunoSEQ multiplex PCR. The repertoire has 120,000 to 150,000 clones, approximately 57% of them found once; the top ten carry 1.8%. Sequencing used PBMCs. The receptors derive from a male donor in good health and CMV-seronegative. Each CDR3 is given without its conserved first and last residue. Some rows have no size entry. The others give once, few or many, or a class for an expanded clone.

J,size,V,CDR3
TRBJ2-3,few,TRBV9,ASSPGLAGGTDTQY
TRBJ1-1,-,TRBV10-3,AIKTPPGPEAF
TRBJ1-3,-,TRBV27,ASTRDRVAGNTIY
TRBJ2-7,few,TRBV6-5,ASASGGSSSYEQY
TRBJ1-1,few,TRBV19,ASRIRQGLGNTEAF
TRBJ1-1,-,TRBV18,ASSPDRDNTEAF
TRBJ1-5,-,TRBV5-1,ASSLVPRDRGDYSNQPQH
TRBJ2-7,once,TRBV6-1,ASSDGTFIYEQY
TRBJ1-5,-,TRBV2,ASSAGGRQPQH
TRBJ2-1,-,TRBV5-4,ASSFGTGEAYNEQF
TRBJ1-2,-,TRBV5-4,ASSLAGGMGGYT
TRBJ1-1,-,TRBV7-9,ASSRGGFNTEAF
TRBJ1-6,-,TRBV6-5,ASSPAIGNSPLH
TRBJ1-1,-,TRBV19,ASSPDSYTEAF
TRBJ2-3,once,TRBV11-2,ASSFGTTLANTDTQY
TRBJ2-3,few,TRBV13,ASSSRDSLGDTQY
TRBJ2-1,few,TRBV5-1,ASSLRGQTYNEQF
TRBJ1-6,-,TRBV19,ASSIATANSPLH
TRBJ1-5,few,TRBV2,ASVGQGGYSNQPQH
TRBJ1-6,-,TRBV5-1,ASSSSDRGHSPLH
TRBJ1-1,-,TRBV29-1,SVDYPGGWGATLRTEAF
TRBJ2-7,few,TRBV2,ASSLGLAGNYEQY
TRBJ2-1,many,TRBV30,AWSSVGLYNEQF
TRBJ2-3,few,TRBV7-9,ASTLLTASTDTQY
TRBJ2-2,-,TRBV9,ASSVVGQPNTGELF
TRBJ1-4,once,TRBV5-1,ASSLEQGPATNEKLF
TRBJ1-1,few,TRBV10-3,AISESGSMNTEAF
TRBJ2-7,few,TRBV5-1,ASSPTGNEQY
TRBJ2-1,many,TRBV6-1,ASSEVSGDYNEQF
TRBJ2-2,-,TRBV7-3,ASSLGAGYTGELF
TRBJ1-5,-,TRBV19,ASSPGRGEAQPQH
TRBJ2-2,-,TRBV7-9,ASSFLGGANGELF
TRBJ1-2,-,TRBV29-1,SVEEGGSDEANYGYT